Detailed here is one TCR beta chain. The V and J ends lost 4 bases and 3 bases respectively, with 13 bases between them. CDR1 is SGHKS and CDR2 is YYEKEE in the germline V gene (reference sequence). There are 14 residues in the CDR3. The sample is drawn from a study of CD4+ T cells in melanoma. Profiling relied on immunoSEQ multiplex PCR, and the TCRdb table lists in-frame clones only, not all of them. Of 50,000 to 60,000 clones in the sample, approximately 70% were seen once. The sequenced material came from tumor tissue. This TCR was recovered from a human donor with melanoma. The gene calls are TRBV5-5 and TRBJ1-2; D gene uncertain. CDR3 region: CASSLRGPHYGYTF. CDR3 in DNA: TGTGCCAGCAGCCTGAGAGGGCCTCACTATGGCTACACCTTC.